This T cell receptor (beta chain) is drawn from a study of CD8+CD57+ T cells in acquired aplastic anemia. Across the study: Average DNA yield from sorted CD4+ and CD8+ cells was approximately 3 ug. There were about 10.8 million reads, on average, for CD4+ cells from healthy donors.

Genomic DNA provided the template from which TCR beta VDJ and CDR3 profiles were obtained. TCRdb independently ran MiXCR on the reads; one entry per CDR3 protein. The repertoire has 400,000 to 450,000 distinct CDR3 sequences, approximately 70% of them found once; the top ten carry 3.5% to 4.5%. CDR3 length equals 17 residues. The germline V gene has CDR1 SGHTA and CDR2 FQGTGA. V shed 4 bases and J shed 0 bases, with 13 bases lying between them. General study points: The number of CD8+ CDR3 sequences shared by patients and controls was approximately 30. Significant differences in CD8+ Simpson's diversity were not observed between patients and controls.

This clonotype came up a few times. Its antigen is still unknown. The sequenced material came from sorted CD4+, CD8+, or CD8+CD57+ T cells (not recorded which) from PBMCs. This sequence originates from a human donor in good health, serving as a control. This chain joins TRBV7-3 and TRBJ2-6, with a tentative D call TRBD1 (6 bases). CDR3 DNA: TGTGCCAGCAGCTCCGGGACACGACTCTCTGGGGCCAACGTCCTGACTTTC. Residues: CASSSGTRLSGANVLTF.